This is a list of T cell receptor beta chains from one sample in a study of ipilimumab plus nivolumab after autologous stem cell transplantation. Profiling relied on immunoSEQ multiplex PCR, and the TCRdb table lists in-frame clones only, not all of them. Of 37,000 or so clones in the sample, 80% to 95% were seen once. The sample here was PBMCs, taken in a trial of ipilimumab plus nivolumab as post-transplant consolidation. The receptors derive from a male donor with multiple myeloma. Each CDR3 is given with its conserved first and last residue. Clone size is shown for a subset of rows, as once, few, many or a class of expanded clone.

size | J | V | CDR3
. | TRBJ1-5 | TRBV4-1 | CASSPGGNSNQPQHF
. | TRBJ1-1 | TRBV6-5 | CASSRGESLNTEAFF
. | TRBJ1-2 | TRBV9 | CASSVERSSYGYTF
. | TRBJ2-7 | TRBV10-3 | CAITGPSSYEQYF
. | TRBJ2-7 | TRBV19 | CASSMSGVPYEQYF
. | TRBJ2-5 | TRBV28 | CASSLDPTGGETQYF
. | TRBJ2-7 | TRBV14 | CASSRRSPGQASYEQYF
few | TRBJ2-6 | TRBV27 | CASYLAGGLSGANVLTF
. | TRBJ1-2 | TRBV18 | CASSPTRTGGISGYTF
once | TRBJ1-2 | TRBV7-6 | CASSLNRNYGYTF